Following are 5 T cell receptor beta chains from one sample sequenced in a study of T cells in Graves' hyperthyroidism and ophthalmopathy. There were TCR beta CDR3 regions amplified from RNA transcripts. A first-round RT-PCR of the TCR CDR3 used the HTBI primer set. One entry per CDR3 protein results from TCRdb running MiXCR on the multiplex PCR reads. Altogether 500,000 to 750,000 distinct CDR3 sequences are present, roughly 14% being singletons, with the ten largest covering less than 9.5%. The sequencing input was blood. The receptors were sampled from a woman aged 25 to 45 with Graves' hyperthyroidism.

This chain joins TRBV27 and TRBJ2-1; TRBD2 aligns across 10 bases. The CDR3 contains 15 residues. Germline loops: CDR1 MNHEY, CDR2 SMNVEV (reference sequence). The V and J ends lost 5 bases and 4 bases, in that order; junction bases with no gene match: 5. CDR3 amino acids: CASSRPLAGYNEQFF. CDR3 DNA: TGTGCCAGCAGTAGACCACTAGCGGGATACAATGAGCAGTTCTTC.

CDR3 amino acids: CASSFGSGIYNEQFF. In nucleotides, the CDR3 is TGTGCCAGCAGCTTCGGGAGCGGGATCTACAATGAGCAGTTCTTC. V usage is TRBV11-2 and J usage is TRBJ2-1; 7 bases are shared with TRBD2. This CDR3 is 15 amino acids long. The germline gives CDR1 SGHAT, CDR2 FQNNGV. With 3 bases clipped from V and 3 bases from J, the junction kept 5 bases outside the gene matches.

This clonotype was counted many times. This chain joins TRBV29-1 and TRBJ2-1; 8 positions agree with TRBD1. CDR3 length: 14 amino acids. The V gene's germline CDR1 is SQVTM and CDR2 ANQGSEA. V shed 1 base and J 7 bases; nucleotides not matched to a gene: 6. The CDR3 DNA sequence: TGCAGCGTTGAAGGGACAGGGAAGTCGAATGAGCAGTTCTTC. Translation: CSVEGTGKSNEQFF.

Ten or more counts support this clonotype. V is TRBV5-1 and J is TRBJ2-5, with 7 positions matching TRBD1. Unmatched junction bases numbered 9, after V lost 1 base and J lost 0 bases. The CDR3 has 17 amino acids. Germline V gene data show CDR1 as SGHRS and CDR2 as YFSETQ. As DNA, the CDR3 is TGCGCCAGCAGCTTGATGGGATTACAGGGGTACCAAGAGACCCAGTACTTC. Translated: CASSLMGLQGYQETQYF.

The chain employs TRBV2 and TRBJ2-2; 8 nucleotides agree with TRBD1. The CDR3 runs to 15 residues. Germline lookup yields CDR1 SNHLY and CDR2 FYNNEI. Trimming cost V 6 bases and J 5 bases; bases outside gene matches: 8. The CDR3 spells CASSPERQGTGELFF. The CDR3 nucleotides are TGTGCCAGCAGCCCCGAGAGACAGGGGACCGGGGAGCTGTTTTTT.